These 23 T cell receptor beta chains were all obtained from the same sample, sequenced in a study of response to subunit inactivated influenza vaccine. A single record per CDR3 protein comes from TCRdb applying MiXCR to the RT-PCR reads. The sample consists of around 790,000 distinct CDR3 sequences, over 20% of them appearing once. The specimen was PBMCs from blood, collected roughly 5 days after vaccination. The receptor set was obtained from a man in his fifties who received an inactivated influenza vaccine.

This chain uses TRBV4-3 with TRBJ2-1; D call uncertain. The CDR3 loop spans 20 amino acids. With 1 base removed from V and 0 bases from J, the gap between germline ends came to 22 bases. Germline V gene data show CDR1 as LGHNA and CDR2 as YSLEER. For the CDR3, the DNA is TGCGCCAGCAGCCAAGTCCATCTAGTGGTAGGTTCGAGCTCCTACAATGAGCAGTTCTTC. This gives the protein CASSQVHLVVGSSSYNEQFF.

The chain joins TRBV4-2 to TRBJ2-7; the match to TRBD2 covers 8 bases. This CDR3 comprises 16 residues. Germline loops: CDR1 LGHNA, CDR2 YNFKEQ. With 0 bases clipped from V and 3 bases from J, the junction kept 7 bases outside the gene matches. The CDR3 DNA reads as TGTGCCAGCAGCCAAGATTCTAGCGGGTTTTTCTACGAGCAGTACTTC. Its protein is CASSQDSSGFFYEQYF.

CDR3 protein: CASSLAFGRGQDTQYF. CDR3 nucleotides: TGCGCCAGCAGCTTGGCCTTTGGCAGGGGGCAGGATACGCAGTATTTT. The rearrangement joins TRBV5-1 to TRBJ2-3; 8 bases are a match to TRBD1. Trimming took 0 bases from V and 6 from J; bases not matched to a gene: 9. Germline values: CDR1 SGHRS, CDR2 YFSETQ. CDR3 length: 16 amino acids.

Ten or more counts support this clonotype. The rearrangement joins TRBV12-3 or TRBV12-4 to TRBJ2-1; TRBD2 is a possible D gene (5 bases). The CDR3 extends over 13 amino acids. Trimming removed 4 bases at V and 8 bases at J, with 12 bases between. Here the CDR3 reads CASSWLVRDEQFF. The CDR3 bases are TGTGCCAGCAGTTGGCTGGTGCGGGATGAGCAGTTCTTC.

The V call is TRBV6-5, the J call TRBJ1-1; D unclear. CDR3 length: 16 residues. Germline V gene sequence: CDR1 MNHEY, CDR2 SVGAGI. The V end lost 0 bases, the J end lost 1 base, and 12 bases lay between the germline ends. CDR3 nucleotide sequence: TGTGCCAGCAGTTACTCGATAAATGGGAGGAACACTGAAGCTTTCTTT. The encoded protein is CASSYSINGRNTEAFF.

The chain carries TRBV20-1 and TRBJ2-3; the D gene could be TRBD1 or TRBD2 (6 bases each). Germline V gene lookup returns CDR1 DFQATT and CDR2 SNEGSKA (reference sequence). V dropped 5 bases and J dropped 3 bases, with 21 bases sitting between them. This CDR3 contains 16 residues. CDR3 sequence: CSAAPGAVPSTDTQYF. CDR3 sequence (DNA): TGCAGTGCTGCGCCGGGGGCCGTACCGAGTACAGATACGCAGTATTTT.

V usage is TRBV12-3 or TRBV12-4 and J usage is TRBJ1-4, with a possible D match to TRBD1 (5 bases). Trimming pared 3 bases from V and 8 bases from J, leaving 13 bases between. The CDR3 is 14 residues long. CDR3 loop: CASSLRRRGEKLFF. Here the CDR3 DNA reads TGTGCCAGCAGTTTGAGACGACGGGGGGAAAAACTGTTTTTT.

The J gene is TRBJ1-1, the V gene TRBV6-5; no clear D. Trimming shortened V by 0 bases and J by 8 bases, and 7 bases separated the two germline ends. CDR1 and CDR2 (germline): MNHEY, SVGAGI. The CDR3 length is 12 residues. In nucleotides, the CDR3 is TGTGCCAGCAGTTACTCGGTGGGGGAAGCTTTCTTT. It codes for CASSYSVGEAFF.

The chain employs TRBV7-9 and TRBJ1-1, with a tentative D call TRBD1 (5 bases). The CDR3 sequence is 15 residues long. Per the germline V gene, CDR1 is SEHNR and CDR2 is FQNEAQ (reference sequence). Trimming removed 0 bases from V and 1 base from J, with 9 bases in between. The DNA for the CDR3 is TGTGCCAGCAGCTTAGCCTCAACAGGGAACACTGAAGCTTTCTTT. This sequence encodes CASSLASTGNTEAFF.

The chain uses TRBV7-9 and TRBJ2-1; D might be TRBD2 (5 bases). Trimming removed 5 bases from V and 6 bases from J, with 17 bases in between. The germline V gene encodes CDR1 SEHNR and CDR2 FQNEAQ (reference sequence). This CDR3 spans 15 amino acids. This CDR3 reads CASSARVRDGNEQFF. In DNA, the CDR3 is TGTGCCAGCAGCGCGCGGGTAAGGGATGGCAATGAGCAGTTCTTC.

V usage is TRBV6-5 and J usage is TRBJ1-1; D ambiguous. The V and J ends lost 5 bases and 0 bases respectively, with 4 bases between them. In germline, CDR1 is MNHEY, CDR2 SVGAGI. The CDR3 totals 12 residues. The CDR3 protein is CASSKVNTEAFF. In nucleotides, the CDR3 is TGTGCCAGCAGTAAAGTGAACACTGAAGCTTTCTTT.

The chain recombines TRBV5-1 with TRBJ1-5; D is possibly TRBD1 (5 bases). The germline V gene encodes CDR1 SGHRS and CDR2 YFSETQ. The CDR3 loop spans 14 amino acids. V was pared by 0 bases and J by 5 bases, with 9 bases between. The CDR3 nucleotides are TGCGCCAGCAGCTTGGCTGGGGGTGATCAGCCCCAGCATTTT. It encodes CASSLAGGDQPQHF.

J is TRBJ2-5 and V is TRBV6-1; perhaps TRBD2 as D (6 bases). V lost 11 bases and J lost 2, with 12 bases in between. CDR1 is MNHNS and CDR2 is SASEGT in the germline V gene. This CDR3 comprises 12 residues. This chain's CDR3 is CAHGRTQETQYF. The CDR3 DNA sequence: TGTGCCCACGGGAGAACTCAAGAGACCCAGTACTTC.

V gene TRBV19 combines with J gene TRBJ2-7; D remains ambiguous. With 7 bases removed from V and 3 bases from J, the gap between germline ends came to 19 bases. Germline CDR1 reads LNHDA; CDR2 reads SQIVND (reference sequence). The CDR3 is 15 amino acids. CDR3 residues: CASTKNAVGNYEQYF. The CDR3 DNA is TGTGCCAGTACCAAAAACGCGGTAGGAAACTACGAGCAGTACTTC.

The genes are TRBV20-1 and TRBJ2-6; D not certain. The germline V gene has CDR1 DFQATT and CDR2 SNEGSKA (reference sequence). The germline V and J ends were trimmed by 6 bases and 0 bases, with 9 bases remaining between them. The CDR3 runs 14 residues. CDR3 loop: CSAPMNSGANVLTF. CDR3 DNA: TGCAGTGCCCCCATGAACTCTGGGGCCAACGTCCTGACTTTC.

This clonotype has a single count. The CDR3 bases are TGCAGTGCACCCACCATAGCGGGGGGCCCCTACGAGCAGTACTTC. Encoded protein: CSAPTIAGGPYEQYF. The chain recombines TRBV20-1 with TRBJ2-7; TRBD2 agrees at 10 bases. Germline CDR1 reads DFQATT; CDR2 reads SNEGSKA (reference sequence). This CDR3 is 15 amino acids long. V was pared by 6 bases and J by 2 bases, with 10 bases of the junction left unmatched.

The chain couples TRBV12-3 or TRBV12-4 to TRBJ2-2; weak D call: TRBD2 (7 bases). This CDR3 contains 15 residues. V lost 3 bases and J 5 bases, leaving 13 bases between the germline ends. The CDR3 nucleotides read TGTGCCAGCAGTTTGGGAGGGGGGCCAACCGGGGAGCTGTTTTTT. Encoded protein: CASSLGGGPTGELFF.

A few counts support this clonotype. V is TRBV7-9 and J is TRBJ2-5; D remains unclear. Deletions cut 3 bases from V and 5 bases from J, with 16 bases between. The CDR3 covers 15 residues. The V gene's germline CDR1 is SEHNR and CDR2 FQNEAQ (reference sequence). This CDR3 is CASSFGPGVSETQYF. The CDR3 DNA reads TGTGCCAGCAGCTTCGGACCCGGAGTTTCGGAGACCCAGTACTTC.

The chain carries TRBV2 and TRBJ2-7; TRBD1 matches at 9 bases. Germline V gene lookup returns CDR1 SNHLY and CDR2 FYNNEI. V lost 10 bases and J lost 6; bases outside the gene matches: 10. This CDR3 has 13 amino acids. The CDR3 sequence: CATKTGQGGEQYF. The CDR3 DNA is TGTGCCACCAAGACGGGACAGGGAGGCGAGCAGTACTTC.

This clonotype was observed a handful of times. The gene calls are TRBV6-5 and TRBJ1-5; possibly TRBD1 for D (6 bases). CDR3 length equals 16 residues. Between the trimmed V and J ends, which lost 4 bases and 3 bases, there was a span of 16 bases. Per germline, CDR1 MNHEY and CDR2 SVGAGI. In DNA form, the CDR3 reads TGTGCCAGCAGTTCTTACCCTCAGGGGAACAATCAGCCCCAGCATTTT. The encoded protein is CASSSYPQGNNQPQHF.

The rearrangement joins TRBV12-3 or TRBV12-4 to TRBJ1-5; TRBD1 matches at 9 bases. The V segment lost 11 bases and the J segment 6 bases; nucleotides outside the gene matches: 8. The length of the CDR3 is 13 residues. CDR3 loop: CARQDRGGQPQHF. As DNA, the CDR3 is TGTGCCCGCCAGGACAGGGGAGGTCAGCCCCAGCATTTT.

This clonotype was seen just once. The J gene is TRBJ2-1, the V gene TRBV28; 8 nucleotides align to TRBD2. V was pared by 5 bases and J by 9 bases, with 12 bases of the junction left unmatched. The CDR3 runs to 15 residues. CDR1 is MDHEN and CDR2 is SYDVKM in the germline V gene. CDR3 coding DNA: TGTGCCAGCAGTCCCCTAACGGGGGGGCGGTTTGAGCAGTTCTTC. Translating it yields CASSPLTGGRFEQFF. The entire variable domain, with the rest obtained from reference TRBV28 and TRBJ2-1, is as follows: DVKVTQSSRYLVKRTGEKVFLECVQDMDHENMFWYRQDPGLGLRLIYFSYDVKMKEKGDIPEGYSVSREKKERFSLILESASTNQTSMYLCASSPLTGGRFEQFFGPGTRLTVL.

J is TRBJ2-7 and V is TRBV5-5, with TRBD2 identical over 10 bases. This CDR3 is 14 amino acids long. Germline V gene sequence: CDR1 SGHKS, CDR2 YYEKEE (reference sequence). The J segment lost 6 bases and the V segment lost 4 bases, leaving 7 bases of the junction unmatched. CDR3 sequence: CASSALLAGIEQYF. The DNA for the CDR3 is TGTGCCAGCAGCGCGTTACTAGCGGGGATCGAGCAGTACTTC. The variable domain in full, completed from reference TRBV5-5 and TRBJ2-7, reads DAGVTQSPTHLIKTRGQQVTLRCSPISGHKSVSWYQQVLGQGPQFIFQYYEKEERGRGNFPDRFSARQFPNYSSELNVNALLLGDSALYLCASSALLAGIEQYFGPGTRLTVT.